Presented here are 24 T cell receptor beta chains from one specimen sequenced in a study of shared clonotypes between healthy human individuals. Only in-frame clones appear in the TCRdb table, and some are missing; sequencing was by immunoSEQ multiplex PCR. The data hold about 980,000 clones, with less than 85% observed a single time. The sample comprised memory CD4+ T cells sorted from blood. Subset meaning: CD45RA-negative fraction. These receptors all come from a man in his late teens or twenties in good health.

This chain connects TRBV29-1 to TRBJ2-4; 9 bases agree with TRBD2. The germline V gene encodes CDR1 SQVTM and CDR2 ANQGSEA. J lost 6 bases, V lost 7 bases, and 10 bases had no gene match. This CDR3 has 14 amino acids. The DNA for the CDR3 is TGCAGCGCAGAAGCGGGGGGACGGAGAAACATTCAGTACTTC. It specifies CSAEAGGRRNIQYF.

In DNA form, the CDR3 reads TGTGCCATCAGTGAGGGGTTCACAGATACGCAGTATTTT. Residues: CAISEGFTDTQYF. The chain combines TRBV10-3 with TRBJ2-3, with D unresolved. Germline assignment: CDR1 ENHRY and CDR2 SYGVKD. V was cut by 2 bases and J by 2 bases, with 5 bases left in between. The length of the CDR3 is 13 residues.

The chain joins TRBV25-1 to TRBJ1-4; D gene unclear. Per germline, CDR1 MGHDK and CDR2 SYGVNS. Trimming took 6 bases from V and 3 from J, leaving 8 bases between them. CDR3 length equals 13 residues. The CDR3 reads CASSRAANEKLFF. The CDR3 DNA is TGTGCCAGCAGCCGGGCCGCTAATGAAAAACTGTTTTTT.

The chain recombines TRBV6-5 with TRBJ2-7; D is uncertain. V lost 4 bases and J lost 2, with 9 bases in between. The CDR3 totals 13 residues. Germline loops: CDR1 MNHEY, CDR2 SVGAGI. CDR3 in DNA: TGTGCCAGCAGTTTCAGGCCGACCTACGAGCAGTACTTC. Translating it yields CASSFRPTYEQYF.

J is TRBJ1-3 and V is TRBV30; possible D gene TRBD1, 5 bases. V was clipped by 3 bases and J by 4 bases, with 13 bases between them. The CDR3 covers 14 residues. Germline values: CDR1 GTSNPN, CDR2 SVGIG (reference sequence). The CDR3 DNA sequence: TGTGCCTGGAGACTACGGGGCCTGGGAAACACCATATATTTT. Protein sequence: CAWRLRGLGNTIYF.

A remark on this clone: Other DNA sequences in the same sample also yield this CDR3. The chain couples TRBV11-2 to TRBJ2-5, with D perhaps TRBD2 (6 bases). Germline values: CDR1 SGHAT, CDR2 FQNNGV. This CDR3 contains 14 residues. Trimming left V 1 base short and J 5 bases short, with 11 bases between. The CDR3: CASSLGSGRETQYF. Written as DNA, the CDR3 is TGTGCCAGCAGCTTAGGTTCGGGGAGGGAGACCCAGTACTTC.

V usage is TRBV28 and J usage is TRBJ1-5, with unresolved D. The germline V gene has CDR1 MDHEN and CDR2 SYDVKM. Trimming removed 2 bases from V and 5 bases from J, with 7 bases in between. CDR3 length: 13 amino acids. The CDR3 reads CASSLGYHQPQHF. CDR3 bases: TGTGCCAGCAGTTTAGGCTACCATCAGCCCCAGCATTTT. Based on the CDR3 plus reference TRBV28 and TRBJ1-5, the full variable domain is DVKVTQSSRYLVKRTGEKVFLECVQDMDHENMFWYRQDPGLGLRLIYFSYDVKMKEKGDIPEGYSVSREKKERFSLILESASTNQTSMYLCASSLGYHQPQHFGDGTRLSIL.

This sequence joins TRBV5-4 and TRBJ2-5; no firm D call. In germline, CDR1 is SGHNT, CDR2 YYREEE (reference sequence). The CDR3 has 13 residues. The V gene lost 0 bases and the J gene lost 5 bases, with 8 bases spanning the gap. CDR3 nucleotides: TGTGCCAGCAGCTTGGGGGAATACGAGACCCAGTACTTC. Encoded protein: CASSLGEYETQYF.

This clone came up once. The J gene is TRBJ2-5, the V gene TRBV7-9; D not certain. The DNA end is more similar to TRBJ2-7, so the J call may be wrong. Germline lookup yields CDR1 SEHNR and CDR2 FQNEAQ (reference sequence). CDR3 length: 14 amino acids. CDR3 coding DNA: TGTGCCAGCAGCTTCTCGAATCGGATTTACGAGCAGTACTTC. Its translation is CASSFSNRIYEQYF.

The chain combines TRBV6-1 with TRBJ2-5; no reliable D call. V was pared by 7 bases and J by 0 bases, with 9 bases between. The CDR3 spans 13 residues. CDR1 and CDR2 (germline): MNHNS, SASEGT. DNA for the CDR3: TGTGCCAGCAATAACTGGAACCAAGAGACCCAGTACTTC. Translated: CASNNWNQETQYF.

The chain has TRBV28 and TRBJ1-1; 8 nucleotides agree with TRBD1. CDR1 is MDHEN, CDR2 SYDVKM, per germline. The ends lost 10 bases at V and 2 bases at J; junction bases unmatched: 12. The CDR3 runs 15 residues. This CDR3 is CATHKSGQGNTEAFF. DNA for the CDR3: TGTGCCACCCATAAAAGTGGACAGGGAAACACTGAAGCTTTCTTT.

V usage is TRBV7-2 and J usage is TRBJ2-1; tentative D call: TRBD2 (8 bases). The CDR3 is made up of 12 amino acids. Germline V CDR1 and CDR2: SGHTA, FQGNSA. V was clipped by 4 bases and J by 12 bases, with 13 bases between them. In nucleotides, the CDR3 is TGTGCCAGCAGCTCGGGAGGGGGCGTGCAGTTCTTC. Translated: CASSSGGGVQFF.

V usage is TRBV5-1 and J usage is TRBJ2-3; D remains unclear. With 2 bases removed from V and 3 bases from J, the gap between germline ends came to 10 bases. Germline V lookup: CDR1 SGHRS, CDR2 YFSETQ. This CDR3 spans 14 amino acids. The CDR3 DNA reads as TGCGCCAGCAGCTTTGGAGACATAACAGATACGCAGTATTTT. This gives the protein CASSFGDITDTQYF.

This chain joins TRBV15 and TRBJ1-1; D is uncertain. Germline CDR1 LNHNV, CDR2 YYDKDF (reference sequence). This CDR3 contains 15 residues. V lost 0 bases to trimming and J lost 1 base, with 9 bases between them. The DNA for the CDR3 is TGTGCCACCAGCAGAGATCCGCAGCCGAACACTGAAGCTTTCTTT. Its protein product is CATSRDPQPNTEAFF. Supplemented by reference TRBV15 and TRBJ1-1, the full variable domain reads DAMVIQNPRYQVTQFGKPVTLSCSQTLNHNVMYWYQQKSSQAPKLLFHYYDKDFNNEADTPDNFQSRRPNTSFCFLDIRSPGLGDTAMYLCATSRDPQPNTEAFFGQGTRLTVV.

The chain couples TRBV19 to TRBJ2-6; D remains unclear. CDR1 is LNHDA, CDR2 SQIVND, per germline (reference sequence). V was shortened by 3 bases and J by 2 bases, with 5 bases between the two germline ends. CDR3 length: 14 residues. Here the CDR3 DNA reads TGTGCCAGTAGTATTAGGGCTGGGGCCAACGTCCTGACTTTC. Its protein is CASSIRAGANVLTF.

The V gene is TRBV19, the J gene TRBJ1-5; a possible D gene is TRBD1 (6 bases). The germline gives CDR1 LNHDA, CDR2 SQIVND (reference sequence). Trimming cost V 2 bases and J 4 bases, with 12 bases left between them. The CDR3 has 15 amino acids. The CDR3 sequence is CASSIFGQPNQPQHF. For the CDR3, the DNA is TGTGCCAGTAGTATATTCGGACAGCCGAATCAGCCCCAGCATTTT. The entire variable domain, with the rest obtained from reference TRBV19 and TRBJ1-5, is as follows: DGGITQSPKYLFRKEGQNVTLSCEQNLNHDAMYWYRQDPGQGLRLIYYSQIVNDFQKGDIAEGYSVSREKKESFPLTVTSAQKNPTAFYLCASSIFGQPNQPQHFGDGTRLSIL.

This chain uses TRBV7-2 with TRBJ2-3; 9 nucleotides align to TRBD1. CDR1 SGHTA and CDR2 FQGNSA come from the germline V gene. Unmatched junction bases numbered 0, after V lost 3 bases and J lost 5 bases. CDR3 length: 13 amino acids. CDR3 sequence reads: CASSLDRGDTQYF. CDR3 in DNA: TGTGCCAGCAGCTTGGACAGGGGAGATACGCAGTATTTT.

J is TRBJ1-3 and V is TRBV7-2; perhaps TRBD1 as D (5 bases). This CDR3 contains 14 residues. V lost 5 bases to trimming and J lost 0 bases, with 8 bases between them. CDR1 SGHTA and CDR2 FQGNSA come from the germline V gene. Here the CDR3 DNA reads TGTGCCAGCAGCCAAGACAGCTCTGGAAACACCATATATTTT. Its translation is CASSQDSSGNTIYF.

This clone was seen only once. V is TRBV7-3 and J is TRBJ2-7, with D possibly being TRBD1 or TRBD2 (5 bases each). Germline CDR1 and CDR2: SGHTA and FQGTGA. There are 13 residues in the CDR3. Trimming shortened V by 4 bases and J by 2 bases, and 9 bases separated the two germline ends. The CDR3 sequence: CASSSGTPYEQYF. CDR3 sequence (DNA): TGTGCCAGCAGCTCCGGGACGCCCTACGAGCAGTACTTC.

The J gene is TRBJ2-5, the V gene TRBV5-1; 8 bases are shared with TRBD1. The CDR3 covers 13 residues. Germline V gene data show CDR1 as SGHRS and CDR2 as YFSETQ. Germline trimming cut 4 bases from V and 5 bases from J; bases unmatched to any gene: 4. DNA of the CDR3: TGCGCCAGCAGCACCCGGACAGGGGAGACCCAGTACTTC. Protein: CASSTRTGETQYF.

This clone came up a few times. J is TRBJ2-1 and V is TRBV7-8; 7 bases line up with TRBD1. The trim removed 5 bases at V and 2 bases at J, leaving 6 bases unmatched. Germline CDR1 SGHVS, CDR2 FQNEAQ. This CDR3 is built from 15 residues. CDR3 sequence (DNA): TGTGCCAGCAGCCGGAAGACAGGGACCTACAATGAGCAGTTCTTC. This translates into CASSRKTGTYNEQFF.

The gene calls are TRBV19 and TRBJ2-1, with unresolved D. The V end lost 5 bases, the J end lost 6 bases, and 14 bases lay between the germline ends. The CDR3 contains 14 residues. Germline CDR1 and CDR2: LNHDA and SQIVND (reference sequence). CDR3 coding DNA: TGTGCCAGTAGTCTTGGACGGTCCCCCAATGAGCAGTTCTTC. Its protein product is CASSLGRSPNEQFF.

Comments on this clone: A much larger clone sits a single nucleotide away, making a read error possible. The V and J genes are TRBV6-5 and TRBJ2-1; 8 nucleotides line up with TRBD1. This CDR3 spans 15 amino acids. Trimming at V came to 2 bases and at J to 2 bases, leaving 2 bases not matched to a gene. Per germline, CDR1 MNHEY and CDR2 SVGAGI. The DNA of the CDR3 is TGTGCCAGCAGTTACGACAGGGGAACCTACAATGAGCAGTTCTTC. Its protein product is CASSYDRGTYNEQFF.

The chain is built from TRBV15 and TRBJ1-4; no firm D call. Germline CDR1 LNHNV, CDR2 YYDKDF (reference sequence). The CDR3 length is 15 residues. V gave up 3 bases and J gave up 4 bases, with 12 bases separating them. This CDR3 reads CATSRTVSFNEKLFF. CDR3 nucleotide sequence: TGTGCCACCAGCAGGACCGTTTCTTTTAATGAAAAACTGTTTTTT.